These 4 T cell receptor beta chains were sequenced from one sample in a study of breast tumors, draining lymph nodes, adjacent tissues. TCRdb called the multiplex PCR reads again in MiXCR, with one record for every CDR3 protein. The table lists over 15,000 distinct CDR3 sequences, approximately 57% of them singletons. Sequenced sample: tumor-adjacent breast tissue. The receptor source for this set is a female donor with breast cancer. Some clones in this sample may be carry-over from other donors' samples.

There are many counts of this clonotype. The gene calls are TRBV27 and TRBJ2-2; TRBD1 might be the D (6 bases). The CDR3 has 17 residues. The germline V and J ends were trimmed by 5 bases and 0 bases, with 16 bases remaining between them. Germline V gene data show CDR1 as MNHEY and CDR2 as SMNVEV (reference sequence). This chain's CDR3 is CASSPWVQGTNTGELFF. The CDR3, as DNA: TGTGCCAGCAGTCCCTGGGTCCAGGGGACGAACACCGGGGAGCTGTTTTTT.

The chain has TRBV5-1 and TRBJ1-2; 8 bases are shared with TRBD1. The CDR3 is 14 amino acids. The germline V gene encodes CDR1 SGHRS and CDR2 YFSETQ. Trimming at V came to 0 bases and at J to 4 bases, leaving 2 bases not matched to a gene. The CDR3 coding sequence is TGCGCCAGCAGCTTGGCGGGGACAGGCTATGGCTACACCTTC. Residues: CASSLAGTGYGYTF. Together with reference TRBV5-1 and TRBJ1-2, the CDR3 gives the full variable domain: KAGVTQTPRYLIKTRGQQVTLSCSPISGHRSVSWYQQTPGQGLQFLFEYFSETQRNKGNFPGRFSGRQFSNSRSEMNVSTLELGDSALYLCASSLAGTGYGYTFGSGTRLTVV.

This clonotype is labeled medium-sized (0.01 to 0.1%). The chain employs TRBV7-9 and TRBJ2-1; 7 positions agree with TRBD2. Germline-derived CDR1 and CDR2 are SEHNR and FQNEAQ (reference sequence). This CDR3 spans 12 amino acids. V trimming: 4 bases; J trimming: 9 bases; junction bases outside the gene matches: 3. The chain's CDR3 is CASSWGGSEQFF. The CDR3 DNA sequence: TGTGCCAGCAGCTGGGGGGGTAGTGAGCAGTTCTTC.

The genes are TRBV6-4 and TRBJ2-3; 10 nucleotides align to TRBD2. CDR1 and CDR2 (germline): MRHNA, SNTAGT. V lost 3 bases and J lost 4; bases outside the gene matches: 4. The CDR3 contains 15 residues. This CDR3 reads CASSESLAGADTQYF. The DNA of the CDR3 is TGTGCCAGCAGTGAAAGTCTAGCGGGAGCAGATACGCAGTATTTT.